This T cell receptor (beta chain) was retrieved from a study of response to subunit inactivated influenza vaccine. TCRdb fed the RT-PCR reads into MiXCR, producing one record per CDR3 protein. Among 290,000 or so distinct CDR3 sequences, roughly 22% were seen once, and the ten largest hold over 9%. There are a few counts of this clonotype. Trimming removed 7 bases from V and 3 bases from J, with 6 bases in between. CDR1 is MNHEY, CDR2 SVGEGT, per germline. This CDR3 has 11 residues. The V gene is TRBV6-2 or TRBV6-3, the J gene TRBJ2-5; no definite D call. Source: PBMCs from blood, taken about 20 months after vaccination. The sequence came from a man between 50 and 75 years old who received an inactivated influenza vaccine. The CDR3 nucleotides are TGTGCCAGCACCCATGAAGAGACCCAGTACTTC. It encodes CASTHEETQYF.